The source of this TCR beta chain is a study of spatial heterogeneity in lung cancer. Study details: Around 70 TRACERx patients with early, untreated non-small cell lung cancer donated samples. Sequencing was performed on follow-up PBMC samples when available, collected at a median of roughly two years after resection. Overall study findings and caveats: Blood contained ubiquitous expanded tumor TCRs more at resection than at follow-up.

Ten or more counts support this clonotype. The antigen is undetermined. Deletions cut 3 bases from V and 4 bases from J, with 13 bases between. CDR3 size: 13 residues. Germline V gene data show CDR1 as SQVTM and CDR2 as ANQGSEA. MiXCR was run by TCRdb on the 5' RACE reads, yielding one entry per CDR3 protein. The data show around 110,000 distinct CDR3 sequences, with over 9% seen just once and over 15% held by the top ten. Time point defined: blood at routine non-recurrence follow-up after resection. Frozen PBMC, nontumor lung or tumor provided whole RNA, which was sequenced unsorted. Here the sequenced sample was PBMCs, taken at follow-up. The chain combines TRBV29-1 with TRBJ2-7; D is perhaps TRBD1 or TRBD2 (5 bases each). The receptor's source is a male donor with early-stage non-small cell lung cancer. The CDR3 sequence is CSVEGSRAYEQYF. Here the CDR3 DNA reads TGCAGCGTTGAGGGGAGCAGGGCTTACGAGCAGTACTTC.